A single T cell receptor (beta chain) is shown here with its context. This sample was taken from a study of shared clonotypes between healthy human individuals. The overall study: Aged between 18 and 49, the donors were two women and three men.

Trimming at V came to 3 bases and at J to 0 bases, leaving 5 bases not matched to a gene. This CDR3 has 16 residues. Germline-derived CDR1 and CDR2 are MNHEY and SMNVEV (reference sequence). Genomic DNA per cell subset filled all wells of several immunoSEQ plates. Original processing methods: For the immunoSEQ data, sequences were junction-only without quality scores, so filtering differed. Only in-frame clones appear in the TCRdb table, and some are missing; sequencing was by immunoSEQ multiplex PCR. V, J and clone size reflect that table, while D and trimming were determined from the DNA. The sample shows about 480,000 clones, around 74% of them seen only once.

The chain uses TRBV27 and TRBJ1-5; 7 bases are shared with TRBD1. The receptor's source is a middle-aged woman in good health. Some clones in this sample may be carry-over from other donors' samples. Material: PBMCs. The chain's CDR3 is CASSLAGQLSNQPQHF. Written as DNA, the CDR3 is TGTGCCAGCAGTTTGGCGGGACAGCTTAGCAATCAGCCCCAGCATTTT.